The present TCR beta chain was sequenced within a study of identical twins. Ten or more counts support this clonotype. TCRdb fed the 5' RACE reads into MiXCR, producing one record per CDR3 protein. This sample has some 790,000 distinct CDR3 sequences; around a sixth occur once, and the top ten carry under 15%. The same data also contributed to another study, on T cells expressing NK-cell markers.

The clonotype comes from a woman under 30 in good health. Sequenced input: PBMCs.

CDR3 residues: CSAREPHSRSNTEAFF. As DNA, the CDR3 is TGCAGTGCTAGAGAACCCCACTCCCGATCGAACACTGAAGCTTTCTTT. The genes are TRBV20-1 and TRBJ1-1, with D uncertain. V was trimmed by 0 bases and J by 1 base, leaving 15 bases between them. The CDR3 sequence is 16 residues long. Germline V gives CDR1 DFQATT, CDR2 SNEGSKA (reference sequence).